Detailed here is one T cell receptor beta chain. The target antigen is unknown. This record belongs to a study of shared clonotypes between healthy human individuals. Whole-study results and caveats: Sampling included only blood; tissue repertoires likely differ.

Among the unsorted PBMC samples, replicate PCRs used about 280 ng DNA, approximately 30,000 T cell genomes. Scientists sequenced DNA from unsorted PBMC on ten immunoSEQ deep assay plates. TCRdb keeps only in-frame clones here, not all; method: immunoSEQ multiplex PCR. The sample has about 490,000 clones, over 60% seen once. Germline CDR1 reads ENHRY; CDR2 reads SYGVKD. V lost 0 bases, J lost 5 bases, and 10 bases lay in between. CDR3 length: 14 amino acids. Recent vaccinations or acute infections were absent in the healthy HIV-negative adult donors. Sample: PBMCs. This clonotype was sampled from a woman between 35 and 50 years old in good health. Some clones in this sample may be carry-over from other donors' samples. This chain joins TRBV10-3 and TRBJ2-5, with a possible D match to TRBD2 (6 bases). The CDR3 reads CAISESSGRETQYF. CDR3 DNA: TGTGCCATCAGTGAGTCGAGTGGGAGGGAGACCCAGTACTTC.